The 8 T cell receptor beta chains listed next were all sequenced from one sample in a study of blood T cell repertoires in COVID-19. Using immunoSEQ multiplex PCR, the repertoire was profiled, and TCRdb retains in-frame clones only, with some absent. The sample yields 250,000 to 350,000 clones, about 88% seen once. Material: peripheral blood. Receptors were obtained from a woman between 65 and 79 years old with COVID-19, enrolled during active disease.

This chain connects TRBV4-1 to TRBJ2-7; 7 bases match TRBD1. The CDR3 sequence is 15 residues long. Trimming at V came to 4 bases and at J to 0 bases, leaving 6 bases not matched to a gene. In germline, CDR1 is MGHRA, CDR2 YSYEKL. CDR3 sequence reads: CASSPGQARSYEQYF. In DNA form, the CDR3 reads TGCGCCAGCAGCCCTGGACAGGCCCGCTCCTACGAGCAGTACTTC.

The chain combines TRBV11-2 with TRBJ1-2; D gene unclear. The CDR3 runs to 12 residues. Germline V gene lookup returns CDR1 SGHAT and CDR2 FQNNGV. Between the trimmed V and J ends, which lost 3 bases and 7 bases, there was a span of 9 bases. CDR3 loop: CASSFQGGGYTF. The CDR3 DNA sequence: TGTGCCAGCAGCTTCCAAGGAGGTGGCTACACCTTC.

This clone was seen a few times. In DNA form, the CDR3 reads TGTGCCAGCTCATCCCGGGGGGTGGCTTTCTTT. This codes for CASSSRGVAFF. This chain links TRBV18 with TRBJ1-1, with a weak D call TRBD1 (5 bases). There are 11 residues in the CDR3. The V and J ends lost 5 bases and 11 bases respectively, with 12 bases between them. Looked up from germline, CDR1 is KGHSH and CDR2 is LQKENI.

This chain links TRBV28 with TRBJ2-7, with 9 bases identical to TRBD1. CDR3 length: 13 residues. Germline V CDR1 and CDR2: MDHEN, SYDVKM. With V trimmed by 2 bases and J by 7 bases, 3 bases remained unmatched. The CDR3 protein is CASSLGQGREQYF. CDR3 bases: TGTGCCAGCAGTTTAGGACAGGGGAGGGAGCAGTACTTC. Looking up the rest from reference TRBV28 and TRBJ2-7 gives the full variable domain: DVKVTQSSRYLVKRTGEKVFLECVQDMDHENMFWYRQDPGLGLRLIYFSYDVKMKEKGDIPEGYSVSREKKERFSLILESASTNQTSMYLCASSLGQGREQYFGPGTRLTVT.

V gene TRBV21-1 combines with J gene TRBJ2-2; the DNA was not used to check the table's D call, TRBD1. TRBV21-1 has pseudogene status. CDR3 length equals 18 residues. The DNA for the CDR3 is TGTGCCAGCAGCCGTCGGCTTCACCGGGACAGGATCACCGGGGAGCTGTTTTTT. Amino acid sequence: CASSRRLHRDRITGELFF.

The sample holds one count of this clone. The chain couples TRBV6-4 to TRBJ1-3; tentatively, D is TRBD1 (5 bases). Germline V gene lookup returns CDR1 MRHNA and CDR2 SNTAGT. The germline V and J ends were trimmed by 4 bases and 0 bases, with 19 bases remaining between them. This CDR3 spans 18 amino acids. This chain's CDR3 is CASSGGKTALSSGNTIYF. The CDR3 DNA is TGTGCCAGCAGTGGGGGAAAGACAGCTTTATCCTCTGGAAACACCATATATTTT.

The chain has TRBV24-1 and TRBJ1-1; 7 bases match TRBD1. Germline V gene data show CDR1 as KGHDR and CDR2 as SFDVKD. The CDR3 consists of 13 residues. The V segment lost 7 bases and the J segment 7 bases; nucleotides outside the gene matches: 8. CDR3 loop: CATSSGQPSEAFF. CDR3 coding DNA: TGTGCCACCAGCTCGGGACAGCCAAGTGAAGCTTTCTTT.

The chain couples TRBV15 to TRBJ1-5; D is possibly TRBD1 (6 bases). Germline V gene lookup returns CDR1 LNHNV and CDR2 YYDKDF (reference sequence). This CDR3 contains 15 residues. V was clipped by 0 bases and J by 9 bases, with 15 bases between them. The CDR3 loop reads CATSRDGGAARPQHF. Here the CDR3 DNA reads TGTGCCACCAGCAGAGATGGGGGGGCGGCTCGGCCCCAGCATTTT.